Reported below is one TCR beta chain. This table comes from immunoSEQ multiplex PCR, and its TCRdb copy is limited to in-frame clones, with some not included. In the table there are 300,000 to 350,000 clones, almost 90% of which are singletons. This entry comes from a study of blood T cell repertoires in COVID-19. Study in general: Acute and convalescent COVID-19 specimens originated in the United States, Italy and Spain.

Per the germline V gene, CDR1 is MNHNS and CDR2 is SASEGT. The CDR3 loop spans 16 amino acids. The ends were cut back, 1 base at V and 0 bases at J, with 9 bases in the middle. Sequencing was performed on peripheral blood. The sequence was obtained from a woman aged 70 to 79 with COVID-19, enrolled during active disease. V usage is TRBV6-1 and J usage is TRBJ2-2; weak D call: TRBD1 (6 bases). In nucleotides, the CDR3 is TGTGCCAGCAGTGAAGGTCCAGGGGCGAACACCGGGGAGCTGTTTTTT. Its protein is CASSEGPGANTGELFF.